Presented here are 3 T cell receptor beta chains from one specimen sequenced in a study of T cells in Graves' hyperthyroidism and ophthalmopathy (dated by TCRdb to between 2017 and 2020). Library generation was performed with multiplex PCR. Sequencer: Illumina HiSeq 2000. The TCR beta CDR3 regions were amplified from the RNA transcripts. The first round of RT-PCR for the TCR CDR3 was performed with the HTBI primer set and the Qiagen OneStep RT-PCR kit. Using fastp trimming at Q25 and MiXCR clonotype assembly, TCRdb reanalyzed the public sequencing data and kept in-frame beta chains. Entries are consolidated by CDR3 protein sequence, retaining the most common genes and DNA. Present in this sample are a few hundred thousand distinct CDR3 sequences, more than 14% of which were seen just once. The ten largest clones add up to around 19% of the sample. The sequenced material came from blood. These receptors came from a young woman with Graves' ophthalmopathy.

The genes are TRBV27 and TRBJ2-7; 8 bases align to TRBD1. Germline-derived CDR1 and CDR2 are MNHEY and SMNVEV (reference sequence). This CDR3 is 16 amino acids long. With 8 bases clipped from V and 6 bases from J, the junction kept 18 bases outside the gene matches. The CDR3 sequence is CASGSGRGRGFGEQYF. CDR3 DNA sequence: TGTGCCAGCGGTTCCGGCAGGGGGCGCGGGTTCGGCGAGCAGTACTTC.

This clonotype appeared once. Sequence at one end of the junction differs from germline and may be a read error. The rearrangement uses TRBV7-9 and TRBJ2-7; 12 bases are a match to TRBD2. The CDR3 covers 15 residues. Germline V gives CDR1 SEHNR, CDR2 FQNEAQ (reference sequence). CDR3: CVSSLLAGGPYEQYF. Written as DNA, the CDR3 is TGTGTCAGCAGCCTCCTAGCGGGGGGGCCTTACGAGCAGTACTTC.

This clonotype was seen ten or more times. The chain links TRBV15 to TRBJ2-1; 8 nucleotides align to TRBD1. Germline values: CDR1 LNHNV, CDR2 YYDKDF (reference sequence). With V trimmed by 0 bases and J by 7 bases, 14 bases remained unmatched. The CDR3 runs 18 residues. CDR3 protein: CATSRDLQWSGGKNEQFF. CDR3 sequence (DNA): TGTGCCACCAGCAGAGATTTGCAGTGGTCAGGGGGCAAAAATGAGCAGTTCTTC.